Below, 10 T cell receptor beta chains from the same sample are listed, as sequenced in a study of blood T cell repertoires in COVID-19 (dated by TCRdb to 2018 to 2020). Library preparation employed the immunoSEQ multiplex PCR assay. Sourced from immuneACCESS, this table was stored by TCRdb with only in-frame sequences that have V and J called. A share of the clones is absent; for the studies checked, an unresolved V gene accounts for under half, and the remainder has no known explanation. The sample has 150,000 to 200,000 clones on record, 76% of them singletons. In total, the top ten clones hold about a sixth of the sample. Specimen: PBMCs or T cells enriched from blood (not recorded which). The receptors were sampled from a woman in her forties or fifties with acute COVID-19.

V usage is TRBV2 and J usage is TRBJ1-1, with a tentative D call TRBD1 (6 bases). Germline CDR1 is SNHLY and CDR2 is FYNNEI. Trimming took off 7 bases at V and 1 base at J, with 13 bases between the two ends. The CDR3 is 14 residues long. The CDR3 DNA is TGTGCCAGCAACGGGGGGGCGCGGAACACTGAAGCTTTCTTT. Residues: CASNGGARNTEAFF.

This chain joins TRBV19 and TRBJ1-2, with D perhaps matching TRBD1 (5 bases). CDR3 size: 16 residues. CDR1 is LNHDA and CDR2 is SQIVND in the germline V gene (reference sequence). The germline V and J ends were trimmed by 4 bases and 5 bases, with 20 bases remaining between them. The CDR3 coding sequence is TGTGCCAGTAGTAAGGATGGGGCGGACATGGGGTATGGCTACACCTTC. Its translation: CASSKDGADMGYGYTF.

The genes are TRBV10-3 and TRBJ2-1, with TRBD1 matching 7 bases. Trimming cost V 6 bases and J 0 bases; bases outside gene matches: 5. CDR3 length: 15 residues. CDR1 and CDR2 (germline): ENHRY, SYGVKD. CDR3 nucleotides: TGTGCCATCAGCCGGGACAGTGTCTCCTACAATGAGCAGTTCTTC. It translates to CAISRDSVSYNEQFF.

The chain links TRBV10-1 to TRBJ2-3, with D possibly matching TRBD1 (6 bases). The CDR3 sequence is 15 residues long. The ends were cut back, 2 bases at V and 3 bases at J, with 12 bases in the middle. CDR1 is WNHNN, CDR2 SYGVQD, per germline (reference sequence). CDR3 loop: CASSERGRGTDTQYF. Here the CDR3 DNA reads TGCGCCAGCAGTGAGCGGGGCAGGGGAACAGATACGCAGTATTTT.

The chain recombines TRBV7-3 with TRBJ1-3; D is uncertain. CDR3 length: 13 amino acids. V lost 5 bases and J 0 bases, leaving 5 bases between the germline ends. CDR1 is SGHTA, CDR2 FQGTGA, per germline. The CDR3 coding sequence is TGTGCCAGCAGCCCAAACTCTGGAAACACCATATATTTT. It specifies CASSPNSGNTIYF.

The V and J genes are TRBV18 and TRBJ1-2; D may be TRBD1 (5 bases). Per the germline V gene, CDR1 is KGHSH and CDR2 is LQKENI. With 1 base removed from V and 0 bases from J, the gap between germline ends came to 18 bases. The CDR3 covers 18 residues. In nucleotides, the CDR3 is TGTGCCAGCTCACCACAGGGACTCAGGAACGGAGCTAACTATGGCTACACCTTC. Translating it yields CASSPQGLRNGANYGYTF.

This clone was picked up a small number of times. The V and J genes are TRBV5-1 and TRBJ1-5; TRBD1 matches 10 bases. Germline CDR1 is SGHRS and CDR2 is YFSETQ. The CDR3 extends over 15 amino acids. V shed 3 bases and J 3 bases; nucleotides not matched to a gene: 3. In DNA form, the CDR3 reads TGCGCCAGCAGCTCAGGACAGGGGGACAATCAGCCCCAGCATTTT. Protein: CASSSGQGDNQPQHF.

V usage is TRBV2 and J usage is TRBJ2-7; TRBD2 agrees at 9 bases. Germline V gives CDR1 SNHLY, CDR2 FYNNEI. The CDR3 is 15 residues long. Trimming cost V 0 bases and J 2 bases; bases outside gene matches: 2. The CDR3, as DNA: TGTGCCAGCAGTGAAGCGCGGGGGGGCCCCTACGAGCAGTACGTC. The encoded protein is CASSEARGGPYEQYV.

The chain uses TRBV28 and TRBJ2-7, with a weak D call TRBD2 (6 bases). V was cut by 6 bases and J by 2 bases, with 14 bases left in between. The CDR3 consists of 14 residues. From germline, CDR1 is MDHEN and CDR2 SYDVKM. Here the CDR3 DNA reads TGTGCCAGCAGGACTAGTTTCCCCCCCTACGAGCAGTACGTC. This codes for CASRTSFPPYEQYV.

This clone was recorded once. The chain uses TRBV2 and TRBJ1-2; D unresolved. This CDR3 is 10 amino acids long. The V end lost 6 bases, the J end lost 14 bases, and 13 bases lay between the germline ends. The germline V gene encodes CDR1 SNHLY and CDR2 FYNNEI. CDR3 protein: CASRERRQTF. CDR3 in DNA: TGTGCCAGCAGGGAGAGACGGCAGACCTTC.